Below are 26 T cell receptor beta chains sequenced from a single sample in a study of cytomegalovirus exposure and HLA in healthy donors. PCR primers comprised 60 Vbeta and 13 Jbeta primers. Some clones are missing from TCRdb's copy, which holds only in-frame ones; the method was immunoSEQ multiplex PCR. The table for this sample gives about 160,000 clones. The sequenced sample was PBMCs. Source of these receptors: a man aged 25 to 40 in good health and CMV-seronegative.

This chain uses TRBV5-6 with TRBJ2-5; no clear D. The CDR3 length is 13 residues. Germline V CDR1 and CDR2: SGHDT, YYEEEE. Trimming shortened V by 4 bases and J by 7 bases, and 14 bases separated the two germline ends. The CDR3, as DNA: TGTGCCAGCAGCGTGGACCGTCGAGGGACCCAGTACTTC. This encodes CASSVDRRGTQYF.

The chain uses TRBV19 and TRBJ1-1; 9 nucleotides agree with TRBD1. V lost 3 bases, J lost 4 bases, and 9 bases stayed unmatched. The length of the CDR3 is 16 residues. Germline V lookup: CDR1 LNHDA, CDR2 SQIVND (reference sequence). CDR3: CASSIARVQGATEAFF. The DNA for the CDR3 is TGTGCCAGTAGTATTGCCCGGGTACAGGGGGCCACTGAAGCTTTCTTT.

V usage is TRBV27 and J usage is TRBJ1-1; D is possibly TRBD1 (5 bases). V dropped 2 bases and J dropped 7 bases, with 14 bases sitting between them. Looked up from germline, CDR1 is MNHEY and CDR2 is SMNVEV (reference sequence). The CDR3 runs to 14 residues. CDR3 sequence (DNA): TGTGCCAGCAGTTTAGGGGGGTACTTCGGTGAAGCTTTCTTT. This sequence encodes CASSLGGYFGEAFF.

The chain carries TRBV19 and TRBJ1-4; 8 nucleotides agree with TRBD1. Germline lookup yields CDR1 LNHDA and CDR2 SQIVND (reference sequence). CDR3 size: 17 residues. With 7 bases clipped from V and 3 bases from J, the junction kept 13 bases outside the gene matches. The DNA for the CDR3 is TGTGCCAGTAAGAGGCAGGGGGCCGGCTATTCTAATGAAAAACTGTTTTTT. Translated, it gives CASKRQGAGYSNEKLFF.

The rearrangement joins TRBV9 to TRBJ2-5; TRBD1 is a possible D gene (6 bases). V lost 0 bases to trimming and J lost 5 bases, with 17 bases between them. CDR1 is SGDLS and CDR2 is YYNGEE in the germline V gene. CDR3 size: 16 residues. In nucleotides, the CDR3 is TGTGCCAGCAGCGTAGGGGGGCGGCAACTTAGGGAGACCCAGTACTTC. Residues: CASSVGGRQLRETQYF.

The CDR3 spells CASSQGRTSGISYEQYF. Here the CDR3 DNA reads TGTGCCAGCAGCCAGGGCCGGACTAGCGGGATCTCCTACGAGCAGTACTTC. The gene calls are TRBV4-2 and TRBJ2-7, with 12 bases aligning to TRBD2. The CDR3 totals 17 residues. Germline CDR1 is LGHNA and CDR2 is YNFKEQ. The V segment lost 3 bases and the J segment 0 bases; nucleotides outside the gene matches: 6.

V usage is TRBV7-9 and J usage is TRBJ2-5; 8 nucleotides align to TRBD2. This CDR3 is 14 amino acids long. Losses at the gene ends were 8 bases for V and 4 bases for J; bases not matched to a gene: 9. Germline assignment: CDR1 SEHNR and CDR2 FQNEAQ (reference sequence). CDR3 nucleotides: TGTGCCAGCCGCATAGGGCTAGCGGGAGAGACCCAGTACTTC. This sequence encodes CASRIGLAGETQYF.

This chain uses TRBV5-1 with TRBJ1-1, with TRBD1 matching 7 bases. The germline CDR1 and CDR2 sequences are SGHRS and YFSETQ. CDR3 length: 15 residues. Unmatched junction bases numbered 10, after V lost 4 bases and J lost 4 bases. CDR3 DNA sequence: TGCGCCAGCAGCACTTGGGCGGGACAGTCCACTGAAGCTTTCTTT. Protein product: CASSTWAGQSTEAFF.

This rearrangement joins TRBV11-2 to TRBJ2-7; 8 nucleotides match TRBD2. From germline, CDR1 is SGHAT and CDR2 FQNNGV. This CDR3 has 15 amino acids. Trimming took 4 bases from V and 0 from J; bases not matched to a gene: 5. CDR3 DNA: TGTGCCAGCAGCTCGAGACTAGCGAACTCCTACGAGCAGTACTTC. Its translation: CASSSRLANSYEQYF.

The chain links TRBV12-5 to TRBJ2-1; D is uncertain. Trimming removed 0 bases at V and 6 bases at J, with 9 bases between. Germline V gene sequence: CDR1 LGHNT, CDR2 FRNRAP. The CDR3 is 14 residues long. The CDR3 DNA is TGTGCTAGTGGTTTGGTACAACGTTTCAATGAGCAGTTCTTC. It translates to CASGLVQRFNEQFF.

The J gene is TRBJ2-2, the V gene TRBV9; possible D gene TRBD2, 5 bases. The V gene's germline CDR1 is SGDLS and CDR2 YYNGEE. V was shortened by 0 bases and J by 6 bases, with 12 bases between the two germline ends. CDR3 length: 15 residues. The CDR3: CASSVEPEDAGELFF. CDR3 DNA: TGTGCCAGCAGCGTAGAGCCGGAGGACGCCGGGGAGCTGTTTTTT.

The chain is built from TRBV11-2 and TRBJ2-1; 9 bases are shared with TRBD2. Germline V gene sequence: CDR1 SGHAT, CDR2 FQNNGV. The CDR3 has 17 residues. Trimming at V came to 5 bases and at J to 10 bases, leaving 18 bases not matched to a gene. CDR3 in amino acids: CASSPAGGQSTPTEQFF. CDR3 bases: TGTGCCAGCAGCCCAGCGGGGGGACAATCAACGCCCACGGAGCAGTTCTTC.

This sequence joins TRBV10-3 and TRBJ2-7, with 7 bases aligning to TRBD2. The trim removed 3 bases at V and 1 base at J, leaving 6 bases unmatched. CDR3 length: 15 residues. In germline, CDR1 is ENHRY, CDR2 SYGVKD. The CDR3 DNA sequence: TGTGCCATCAGTGAACGAGGGAGGGTTTCCTACGAGCAGTACTTC. Amino acid sequence: CAISERGRVSYEQYF.

The rearrangement links TRBV7-9 to TRBJ1-1; 8 positions agree with TRBD1. The CDR3 spans 15 residues. Per germline, CDR1 SEHNR and CDR2 FQNEAQ (reference sequence). J was trimmed by 4 bases and V by 4 bases; bases with no gene match: 8. CDR3 in amino acids: CASSYHRGASTEAFF. Here the CDR3 DNA reads TGTGCCAGCAGCTACCACAGGGGGGCCAGCACTGAAGCTTTCTTT.

V is TRBV18 and J is TRBJ1-1; weak D call: TRBD1 (5 bases). The CDR3 runs 15 residues. Between the trimmed V and J ends, which lost 3 bases and 1 base, there was a span of 12 bases. Germline values: CDR1 KGHSH, CDR2 LQKENI. CDR3 amino acids: CASSPKVQGNTEAFF. The CDR3 coding sequence is TGTGCCAGCTCACCTAAGGTGCAGGGGAACACTGAAGCTTTCTTT.

V and J are TRBV6-4 and TRBJ1-2, with 8 bases identical to TRBD1. Trimming at V came to 10 bases and at J to 5 bases, leaving 9 bases not matched to a gene. The germline V gene encodes CDR1 MRHNA and CDR2 SNTAGT. CDR3 length: 13 residues. CDR3 nucleotide sequence: TGTGCCACCAGACAGGGGTTGTCGTATGGCTACACCTTC. This translates into CATRQGLSYGYTF.

The rearrangement joins TRBV18 to TRBJ1-1, with TRBD1 as a possible D gene (5 bases). This CDR3 is 14 amino acids long. Trimming stripped 3 bases from V and 0 bases from J, with 8 bases between. CDR1 is KGHSH and CDR2 is LQKENI in the germline V gene. DNA of the CDR3: TGTGCCAGCTCACCCGACAGCCTGAACACTGAAGCTTTCTTT. This gives the protein CASSPDSLNTEAFF.

This sequence joins TRBV5-1 and TRBJ2-5, with D maybe TRBD1 (5 bases). Germline V CDR1 and CDR2: SGHRS, YFSETQ. Trimming removed 4 bases at V and 5 bases at J, with 15 bases between. The CDR3 totals 14 residues. In DNA form, the CDR3 reads TGCGCCAGCAGCGCGTCAGGGTTGCGGGAGACCCAGTACTTC. Its translation: CASSASGLRETQYF.

This chain uses TRBV6-1 with TRBJ2-2; D is ambiguous. CDR1 is MNHNS, CDR2 SASEGT, per germline. The CDR3 is made up of 14 amino acids. Between the trimmed V and J ends, which lost 5 bases and 8 bases, there was a span of 15 bases. CDR3 DNA: TGTGCCAGCAGTCGATTGACTCATACGGGGGAGCTGTTTTTT. Protein product: CASSRLTHTGELFF.

CDR3 DNA sequence: TGTGCCAGCAGCCAAGGTCCGGGAGCCGGCTACGAGCAGTACTTC. Its translation: CASSQGPGAGYEQYF. The chain links TRBV14 to TRBJ2-7, with D possibly matching TRBD2 (6 bases). The V gene lost 1 base and the J gene lost 3 bases, with 13 bases spanning the gap. CDR3 size: 15 residues. Per germline, CDR1 SGHDN and CDR2 FVKESK.

The V and J genes are TRBV7-9 and TRBJ2-7; 9 bases match TRBD1. Per the germline V gene, CDR1 is SEHNR and CDR2 is FQNEAQ (reference sequence). The V segment lost 6 bases and the J segment 4 bases; nucleotides outside the gene matches: 10. The CDR3 runs to 15 residues. CDR3 in DNA: TGTGCCAGCAGACCACCCGGGACAGGGTCTTACGAGCAGTACTTC. Translated: CASRPPGTGSYEQYF.

The chain joins TRBV19 to TRBJ2-7; TRBD1 is a possible D gene (6 bases). Germline values: CDR1 LNHDA, CDR2 SQIVND (reference sequence). The CDR3 runs to 13 residues. Trimming left V 10 bases short and J 2 bases short, with 15 bases between. CDR3 sequence: CATIGGSTYEQYF. Written as DNA, the CDR3 is TGTGCCACCATAGGGGGTTCTACCTACGAGCAGTACTTC.

The V call is TRBV28, the J call TRBJ2-7; possibly TRBD1 for D (6 bases). Per germline, CDR1 MDHEN and CDR2 SYDVKM. The CDR3 consists of 12 residues. Trimming stripped 5 bases from V and 4 bases from J, with 9 bases between. The CDR3: CASSQGQYEQYF. The CDR3 DNA reads as TGTGCCAGCAGTCAAGGACAGTACGAGCAGTACTTC.

V usage is TRBV4-2 and J usage is TRBJ1-1; weak D call: TRBD1 (6 bases). CDR1 LGHNA and CDR2 YNFKEQ come from the germline V gene. V lost 5 bases, J lost 4 bases, and 17 bases lay in between. CDR3 size: 15 residues. The CDR3 is CASSETGFAGTEAFF. CDR3 in DNA: TGTGCCAGCAGCGAAACAGGGTTTGCTGGCACTGAAGCTTTCTTT.

The CDR3 is CASSSTTGGSNQPQHF. The DNA for the CDR3 is TGTGCCAGCAGCTCCACGACGGGGGGTAGCAATCAGCCCCAGCATTTT. The chain links TRBV5-5 to TRBJ1-5; perhaps TRBD1 as D (5 bases). Germline CDR1 SGHKS, CDR2 YYEKEE (reference sequence). The CDR3 is 16 amino acids. Trimming cost V 3 bases and J 0 bases, with 13 bases left between them.

The rearrangement uses TRBV6-6 and TRBJ1-1, with 9 bases lining up with TRBD1. J gave up 1 base and V 5 bases, and 8 bases lay outside the gene matches. The CDR3 length is 16 residues. Per the germline V gene, CDR1 is MNHNY and CDR2 is SVGAGI (reference sequence). The CDR3 region is CASSRQGEGPNTEAFF. The CDR3 region has the DNA TGTGCCAGCAGTCGACAGGGGGAAGGCCCGAACACTGAAGCTTTCTTT.